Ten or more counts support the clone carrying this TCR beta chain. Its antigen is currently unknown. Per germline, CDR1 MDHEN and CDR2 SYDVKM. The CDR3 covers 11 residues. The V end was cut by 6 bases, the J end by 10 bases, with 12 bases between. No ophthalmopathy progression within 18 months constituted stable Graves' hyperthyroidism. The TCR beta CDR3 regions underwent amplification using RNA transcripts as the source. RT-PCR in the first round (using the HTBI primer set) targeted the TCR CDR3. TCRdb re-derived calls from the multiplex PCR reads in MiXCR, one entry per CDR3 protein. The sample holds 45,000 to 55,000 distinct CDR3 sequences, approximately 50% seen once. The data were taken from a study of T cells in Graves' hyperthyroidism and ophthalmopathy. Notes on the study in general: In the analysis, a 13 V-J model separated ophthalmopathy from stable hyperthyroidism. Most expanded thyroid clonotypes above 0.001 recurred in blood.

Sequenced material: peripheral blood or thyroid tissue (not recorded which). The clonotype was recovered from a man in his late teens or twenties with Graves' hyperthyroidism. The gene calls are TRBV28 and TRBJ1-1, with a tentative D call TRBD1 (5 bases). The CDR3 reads CASSLDRRAFF. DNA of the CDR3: TGTGCCAGCAGCTTAGACAGAAGAGCTTTCTTT.